This T cell receptor (beta chain) was identified in a study of blood T cell repertoires in COVID-19. Study context: PBMCs, B-cell-depleted T cells, or T cells were the source of the cDNA or gDNA that made up the material.

Some clones are missing from TCRdb's copy, which holds only in-frame ones; the method was immunoSEQ multiplex PCR. Found here are almost 400,000 clones, 87% of them singletons; the top ten hold about 2.3%. CDR1 is KGHSH, CDR2 LQKENI, per germline. V was pared by 4 bases and J by 2 bases, with 2 bases of the junction left unmatched. The CDR3 has 14 residues. This receptor was obtained from a woman aged 60-70 years with COVID-19, enrolled during active disease. The chain recombines TRBV18 with TRBJ2-7; TRBD2 agrees at 10 bases. What was sequenced was peripheral blood. This CDR3 reads CASSLSGGAYEQYF. CDR3 DNA: TGTGCCAGCTCACTGAGCGGGGGGGCCTACGAGCAGTACTTC.